This T cell receptor beta chain appears in the sequencing data of a study of T cells in women clearing cervical HPV infection. On this clone itself: The missing CDR3 end, 3 residues past where the read stops, is filled in from the germline J gene.

TCRdb's table, derived via immunoSEQ multiplex PCR, lists solely in-frame clones and lacks some. This sample carries 14,000 or so clones, with around 21% going to the ten biggest clones. CDR3 length: 14 residues. Trimming removed 3 bases at V and 10 bases at J, with 13 bases between. The germline V gene encodes CDR1 ENHRY and CDR2 SYGVKD. J is TRBJ1-6 and V is TRBV10-3; tentative D call: TRBD1 (5 bases). This receptor was taken from a woman between 18 and 69 years old with a cervical HPV16 infection that either progressed to CIN3+ or cleared (not recorded which). Sequencing was carried out using blood buffy coat. CDR3 bases read: TGTGCCATCAGTGACCGGCAGGGTTGGTCACCC. Amino acid sequence: CAISDRQGWSP. The whole CDR3 region reads CAISDRQGWSPLHF.